The 7 T cell receptor beta chains below were found in one sample sequenced in a study of blood T cell repertoires in COVID-19. Repertoires were generated with immunoSEQ multiplex PCR, while TCRdb's copy carries only in-frame clones and drops some. The sample lists about 220,000 clones, 80% to 85% occurring once. Sequenced: peripheral blood. The receptor source for this set is a woman between 55 and 75 years old who had recovered from COVID-19.

This sequence joins TRBV4-1 and TRBJ2-7, with 10 bases fitting TRBD2. Germline CDR1 and CDR2: MGHRA and YSYEKL. Unmatched junction bases numbered 12, after V lost 0 bases and J lost 4 bases. The CDR3 spans 18 residues. The CDR3 DNA reads TGCGCCAGCAGCCAAGAAGGGCTAGCGGGGGCCTCACGGTACGAGCAGTACTTC. Residues: CASSQEGLAGASRYEQYF.

The chain recombines TRBV5-1 with TRBJ1-2; tentatively, D is TRBD1 (6 bases). V shed 0 bases and J shed 6 bases, with 12 bases lying between them. The CDR3 extends over 14 amino acids. Per germline, CDR1 SGHRS and CDR2 YFSETQ. In DNA form, the CDR3 reads TGCGCCAGCAGCTTGGTGGGGGCGCGGGATGGCTACACCTTC. Its protein is CASSLVGARDGYTF.

This clone was observed a single time. The rearrangement uses TRBV7-9 and TRBJ2-1, with D perhaps matching TRBD1 (5 bases). This CDR3 spans 15 amino acids. V dropped 6 bases and J dropped 3 bases, with 15 bases sitting between them. The germline CDR1 and CDR2 sequences are SEHNR and FQNEAQ (reference sequence). The CDR3 DNA is TGTGCCAGCAGATATACAGGTTCCTTCTACAATGAGCAGTTCTTC. It translates to CASRYTGSFYNEQFF. Using reference TRBV7-9 and TRBJ2-1 for the parts outside the CDR3, the full variable domain is DTGVSQNPRHKITKRGQNVTFRCDPISEHNRLYWYRQTLGQGPEFLTYFQNEAQLEKSRLLSDRFSAERPKGSFSTLEIQRTEQGDSAMYLCASRYTGSFYNEQFFGPGTRLTVL.

This clone was counted once. The J gene is TRBJ1-2, the V gene TRBV12-5; possible D gene TRBD1, 6 bases. The germline gives CDR1 LGHNT, CDR2 FRNRAP. The CDR3 sequence is 15 residues long. V was trimmed by 0 bases and J by 7 bases, leaving 15 bases between them. CDR3 residues: CASGLVPGTPPGYTF. CDR3 nucleotides: TGTGCTAGTGGTTTGGTCCCCGGGACACCACCTGGCTACACCTTC.

The gene calls are TRBV19 and TRBJ1-1, with 7 bases lining up with TRBD1. This CDR3 spans 13 amino acids. V gave up 7 bases and J gave up 1 base; unmatched junction bases: 3. The germline V gene encodes CDR1 LNHDA and CDR2 SQIVND (reference sequence). CDR3 in amino acids: CASTRQGNTEAFF. In DNA form, the CDR3 reads TGTGCCAGTACCCGACAGGGGAACACTGAAGCTTTCTTT.

The V call is TRBV2, the J call TRBJ1-2; perhaps TRBD1 as D (6 bases). Germline values: CDR1 SNHLY, CDR2 FYNNEI. The CDR3 covers 13 residues. V was trimmed by 1 base and J by 4 bases, leaving 7 bases between them. DNA for the CDR3: TGTGCCAGCAGTGAAGTACAGGGCTATGGCTACACCTTC. This encodes CASSEVQGYGYTF.

The CDR3 sequence: CASRTRVLNTEAFF. The CDR3 DNA follows: TGTGCCAGCAGGACTCGGGTCCTGAACACTGAAGCTTTCTTT. The chain recombines TRBV6-5 with TRBJ1-1; D uncertain. The CDR3 consists of 14 residues. Germline V gives CDR1 MNHEY, CDR2 SVGAGI. Trimming left V 6 bases short and J 0 bases short, with 11 bases between.